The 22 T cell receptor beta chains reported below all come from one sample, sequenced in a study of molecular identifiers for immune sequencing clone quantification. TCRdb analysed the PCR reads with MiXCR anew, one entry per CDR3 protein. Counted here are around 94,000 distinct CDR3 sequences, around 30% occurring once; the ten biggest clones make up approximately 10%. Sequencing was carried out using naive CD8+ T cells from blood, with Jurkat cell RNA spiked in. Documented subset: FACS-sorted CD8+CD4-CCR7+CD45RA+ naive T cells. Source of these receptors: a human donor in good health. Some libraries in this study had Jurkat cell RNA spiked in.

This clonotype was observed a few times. CDR3 sequence: CASSSAGNEQFF. The CDR3 bases are TGCGCCAGCAGCTCGGCGGGCAATGAGCAGTTCTTC. This chain links TRBV5-1 with TRBJ2-1; tentatively, D is TRBD2 (5 bases). The germline V and J ends were trimmed by 3 bases and 6 bases, with 7 bases remaining between them. This CDR3 contains 12 residues. The germline V gene encodes CDR1 SGHRS and CDR2 YFSETQ.

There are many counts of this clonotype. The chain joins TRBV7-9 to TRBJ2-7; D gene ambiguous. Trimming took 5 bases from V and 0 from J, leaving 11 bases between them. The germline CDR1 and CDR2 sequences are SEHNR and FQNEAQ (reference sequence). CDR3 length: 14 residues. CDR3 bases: TGTGCCAGCAGCCCTACCCTCAGCTCCTACGAGCAGTACTTC. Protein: CASSPTLSSYEQYF.

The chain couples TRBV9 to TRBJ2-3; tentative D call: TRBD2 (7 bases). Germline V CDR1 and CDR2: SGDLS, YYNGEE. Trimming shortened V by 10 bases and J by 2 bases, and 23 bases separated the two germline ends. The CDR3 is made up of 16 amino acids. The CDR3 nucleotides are TGTGCCCGCAACGAGGGGGGGGAGGAGGTCACAGATACGCAGTATTTT. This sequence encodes CARNEGGEEVTDTQYF.

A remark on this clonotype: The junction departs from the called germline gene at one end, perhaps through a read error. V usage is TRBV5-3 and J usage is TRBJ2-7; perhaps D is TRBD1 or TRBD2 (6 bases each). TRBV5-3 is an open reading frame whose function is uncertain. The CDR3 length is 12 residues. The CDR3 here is CASSLARGPEEF. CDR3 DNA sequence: TGTGCCAGCAGCTTGGCCCGGGGGCCAGAGGAATTC.

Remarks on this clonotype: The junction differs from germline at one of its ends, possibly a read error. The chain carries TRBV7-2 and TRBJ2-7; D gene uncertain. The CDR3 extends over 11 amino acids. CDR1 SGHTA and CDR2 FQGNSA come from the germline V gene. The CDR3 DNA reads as TGTGCCAGCAGCGTATCCTACGAGCAGTCCTTC. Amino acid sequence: CASSVSYEQSF.

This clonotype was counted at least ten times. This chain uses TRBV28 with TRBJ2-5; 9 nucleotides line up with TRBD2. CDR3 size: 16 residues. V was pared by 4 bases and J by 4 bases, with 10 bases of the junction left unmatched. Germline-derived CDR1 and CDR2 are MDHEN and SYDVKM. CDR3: CASSSRVAGVSETQYF. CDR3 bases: TGTGCCAGCAGTTCCCGGGTAGCGGGAGTGTCAGAGACCCAGTACTTC.

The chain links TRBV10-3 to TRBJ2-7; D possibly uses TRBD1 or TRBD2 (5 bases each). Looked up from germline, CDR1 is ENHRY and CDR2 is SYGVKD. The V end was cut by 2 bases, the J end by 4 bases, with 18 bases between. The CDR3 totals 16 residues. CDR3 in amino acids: CAISEGHSGVLYEQYF. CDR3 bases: TGTGCCATCAGTGAGGGACATTCCGGGGTCCTTTACGAGCAGTACTTC.

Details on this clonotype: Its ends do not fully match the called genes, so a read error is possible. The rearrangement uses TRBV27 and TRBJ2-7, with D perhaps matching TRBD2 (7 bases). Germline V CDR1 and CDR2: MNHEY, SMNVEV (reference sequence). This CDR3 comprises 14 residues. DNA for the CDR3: TGTGCCGGCAGTTTATACAGGGAGGGCATCGAGCAGTACTTC. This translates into CAGSLYREGIEQYF.

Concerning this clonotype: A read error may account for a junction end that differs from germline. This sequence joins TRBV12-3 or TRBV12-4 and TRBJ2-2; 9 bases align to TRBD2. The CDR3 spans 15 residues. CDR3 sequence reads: CASSPWAGGTGGLFF. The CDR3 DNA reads TGTGCCAGCAGTCCGTGGGCGGGAGGGACCGGGGGGCTGTTTTTT.

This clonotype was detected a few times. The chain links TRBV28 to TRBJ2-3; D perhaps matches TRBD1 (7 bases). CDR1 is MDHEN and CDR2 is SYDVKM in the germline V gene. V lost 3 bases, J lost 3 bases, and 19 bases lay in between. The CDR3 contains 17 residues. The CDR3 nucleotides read TGTGCCAGCAGTTTCACTGCGGGACAGTGGAAAACAGATACGCAGTATTTT. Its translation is CASSFTAGQWKTDTQYF. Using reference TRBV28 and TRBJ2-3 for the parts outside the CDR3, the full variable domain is DVKVTQSSRYLVKRTGEKVFLECVQDMDHENMFWYRQDPGLGLRLIYFSYDVKMKEKGDIPEGYSVSREKKERFSLILESASTNQTSMYLCASSFTAGQWKTDTQYFGPGTRLTVL.

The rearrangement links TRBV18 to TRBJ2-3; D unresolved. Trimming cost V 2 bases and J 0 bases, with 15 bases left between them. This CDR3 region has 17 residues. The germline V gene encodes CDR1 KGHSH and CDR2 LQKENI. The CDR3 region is CASSPKYRSPSTDTQYF. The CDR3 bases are TGTGCCAGCTCACCAAAATATCGAAGTCCTAGCACAGATACGCAGTATTTT.

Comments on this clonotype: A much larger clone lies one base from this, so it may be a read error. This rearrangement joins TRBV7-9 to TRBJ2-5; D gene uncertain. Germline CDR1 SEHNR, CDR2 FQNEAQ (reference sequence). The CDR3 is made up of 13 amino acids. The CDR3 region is CASSLGPEETQNF. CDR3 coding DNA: TGTGCCAGCAGCTTGGGCCCTGAGGAGACCCAGAACTTC.

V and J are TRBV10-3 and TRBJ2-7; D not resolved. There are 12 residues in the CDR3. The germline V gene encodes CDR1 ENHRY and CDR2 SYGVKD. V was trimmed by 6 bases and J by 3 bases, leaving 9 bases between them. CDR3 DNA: TGTGCCATCAGCCCGTGGGACTACGAGCAGTACTTC. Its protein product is CAISPWDYEQYF.

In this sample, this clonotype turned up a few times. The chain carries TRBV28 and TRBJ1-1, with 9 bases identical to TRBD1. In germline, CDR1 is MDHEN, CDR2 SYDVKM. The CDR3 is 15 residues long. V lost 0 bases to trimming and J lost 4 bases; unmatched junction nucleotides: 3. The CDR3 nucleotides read TGTGCCAGCAGTTTATGGGGGACAGGGTTCACTGAAGCTTTCTTT. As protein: CASSLWGTGFTEAFF. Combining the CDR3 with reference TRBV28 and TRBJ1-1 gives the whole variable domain DVKVTQSSRYLVKRTGEKVFLECVQDMDHENMFWYRQDPGLGLRLIYFSYDVKMKEKGDIPEGYSVSREKKERFSLILESASTNQTSMYLCASSLWGTGFTEAFFGQGTRLTVV.

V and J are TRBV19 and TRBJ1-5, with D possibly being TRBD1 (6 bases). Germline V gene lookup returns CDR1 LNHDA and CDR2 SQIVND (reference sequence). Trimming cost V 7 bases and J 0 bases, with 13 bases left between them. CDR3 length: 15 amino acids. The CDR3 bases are TGTGCCAGTACCCTCGGGGGCTATAGCAATCAGCCCCAGCATTTT. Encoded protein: CASTLGGYSNQPQHF.

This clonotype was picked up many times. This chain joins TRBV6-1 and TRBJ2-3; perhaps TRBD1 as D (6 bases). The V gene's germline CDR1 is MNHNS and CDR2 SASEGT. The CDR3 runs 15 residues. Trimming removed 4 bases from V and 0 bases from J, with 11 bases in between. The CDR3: CASSVFRGSTDTQYF. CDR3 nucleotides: TGTGCCAGCAGTGTGTTCAGGGGTAGCACAGATACGCAGTATTTT.

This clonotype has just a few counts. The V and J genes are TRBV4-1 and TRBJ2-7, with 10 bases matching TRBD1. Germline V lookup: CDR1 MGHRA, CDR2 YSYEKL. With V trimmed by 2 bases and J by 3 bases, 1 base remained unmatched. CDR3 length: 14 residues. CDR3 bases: TGCGCCAGCAGCCAATGGGACAGGGGCTACGAGCAGTACTTC. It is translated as CASSQWDRGYEQYF.

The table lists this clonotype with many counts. For the CDR3, the DNA is TGTGCCACACTAGGGAACACAGATACGCAGTATTTT. This encodes CATLGNTDTQYF. The chain couples TRBV10-3 to TRBJ2-3; D is perhaps TRBD2 (5 bases). Trimming took off 10 bases at V and 2 bases at J, with 10 bases between the two ends. Germline assignment: CDR1 ENHRY and CDR2 SYGVKD. CDR3 length: 12 amino acids.

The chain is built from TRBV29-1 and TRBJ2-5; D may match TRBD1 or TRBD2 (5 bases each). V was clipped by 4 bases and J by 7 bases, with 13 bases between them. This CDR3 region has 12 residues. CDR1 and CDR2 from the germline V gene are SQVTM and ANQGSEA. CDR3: CSVVVARGTQYF. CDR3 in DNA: TGCAGCGTTGTCGTAGCGAGGGGGACCCAGTACTTC.

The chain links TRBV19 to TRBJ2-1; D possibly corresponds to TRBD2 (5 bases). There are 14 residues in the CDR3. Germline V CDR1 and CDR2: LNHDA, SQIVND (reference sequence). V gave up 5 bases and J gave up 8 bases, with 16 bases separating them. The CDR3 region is CASSPLGVADEQFF. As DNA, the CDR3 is TGTGCCAGTAGTCCCCTCGGGGTGGCGGATGAGCAGTTCTTC.

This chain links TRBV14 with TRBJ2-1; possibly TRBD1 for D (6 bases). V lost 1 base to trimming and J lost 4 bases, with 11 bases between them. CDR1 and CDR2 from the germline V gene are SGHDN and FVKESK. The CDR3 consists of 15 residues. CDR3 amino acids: CASSQVGTPYNEQFF. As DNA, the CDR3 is TGTGCCAGCAGCCAAGTTGGGACACCGTACAATGAGCAGTTCTTC.

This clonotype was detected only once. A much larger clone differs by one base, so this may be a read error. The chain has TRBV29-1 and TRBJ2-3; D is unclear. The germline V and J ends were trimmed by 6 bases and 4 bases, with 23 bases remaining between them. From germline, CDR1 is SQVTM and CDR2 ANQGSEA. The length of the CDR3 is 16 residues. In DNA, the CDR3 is TGCAGCGTAGCCGCGTCCCAGTCTATGCCCTCAGATACGCAGTATTTT. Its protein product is CSVAASQSMPSDTQYF.